The next 26 T cell receptor beta chains were all read from a single sample in a study of CD8 T cells in Susac syndrome. An amount of RNA that ranged from roughly 0.45 to 1 ug was reverse transcribed with random hexamers. From the immunoSEQ multiplex PCR reads, TCRdb called clonotypes with MiXCR, one entry per CDR3 protein. The sample holds 70,000 to 100,000 distinct CDR3 sequences; about 96% are singletons and the top ten take 0.41%. Material: CD8+ T cells from PBMCs. These receptors all come from a human donor with Susac syndrome.

Only one count was recorded for this clonotype. V and J are TRBV20-1 and TRBJ1-2, with TRBD1 matching over 8 bases. J lost 1 base, V lost 0 bases, and 4 bases had no gene match. Germline V gene data show CDR1 as DFQATT and CDR2 as SNEGSKA (reference sequence). This CDR3 is 15 amino acids long. DNA for the CDR3: TGCAGTGCTAGAGATCCGGACAGGGTTAACTATGGCTACACCTTC. This codes for CSARDPDRVNYGYTF.

The CDR3 DNA reads TGTGCCAGCAGTCCTTTCGGACTAGCATCAACCTACGAGCAGTACTTC. This sequence encodes CASSPFGLASTYEQYF. The chain joins TRBV6-2 or TRBV6-3 to TRBJ2-7; 8 positions match TRBD2. The germline CDR1 and CDR2 sequences are MNHEY and SVGEGT. J lost 2 bases, V lost 5 bases, and 11 bases had no gene match. This CDR3 is built from 16 residues.

This clonotype was seen just once. The rearrangement joins TRBV7-9 to TRBJ2-1; 7 positions agree with TRBD1. Germline CDR1 and CDR2: SEHNR and FQNEAQ (reference sequence). V shed 1 base, J shed 7 bases, and the junction held 7 bases outside the gene matches. The CDR3 is 15 amino acids. The CDR3 sequence is CASSLVKGAANEQFF. The CDR3 DNA reads TGTGCCAGCAGCTTAGTTAAGGGGGCAGCGAATGAGCAGTTCTTC.

The chain employs TRBV3-1 and TRBJ2-2; 13 nucleotides line up with TRBD2. Per germline, CDR1 LGHDT and CDR2 YNNKEL (reference sequence). Trimming cost V 8 bases and J 2 bases; bases outside gene matches: 11. This CDR3 comprises 18 residues. The CDR3 coding sequence is TGTGCCAGCTGGTCGGGGGGGACTAGCGGGGTCAACACCGGGGAGCTGTTTTTT. Amino acids: CASWSGGTSGVNTGELFF.

The chain uses TRBV29-1 and TRBJ2-5; the match to TRBD2 covers 9 bases. CDR1 is SQVTM, CDR2 ANQGSEA, per germline. The CDR3 is made up of 15 amino acids. V lost 5 bases, J lost 2 bases, and 9 bases stayed unmatched. The CDR3: CSVWGWTSEQETQYF. Here the CDR3 DNA reads TGCAGCGTTTGGGGGTGGACTAGCGAGCAAGAGACCCAGTACTTC. The entire variable domain, with the rest obtained from reference TRBV29-1 and TRBJ2-5, is as follows: SAVISQKPSRDICQRGTSLTIQCQVDSQVTMMFWYRQQPGQSLTLIATANQGSEATYESGFVIDKFPISRPNLTFSTLTVSNMSPEDSSIYLCSVWGWTSEQETQYFGPGTRLLVL.

The V gene is TRBV27, the J gene TRBJ1-1, with D possibly being TRBD1 (6 bases). Germline CDR1 and CDR2: MNHEY and SMNVEV (reference sequence). The CDR3 runs to 17 residues. Trimming took off 5 bases at V and 1 base at J, with 20 bases between the two ends. The CDR3 DNA reads as TGTGCCAGCAGTCCGCCAAGAGGGGGTGCTGAGAACACTGAAGCTTTCTTT. This sequence encodes CASSPPRGGAENTEAFF.

The chain has TRBV3-1 and TRBJ2-3; 12 bases match TRBD2. Germline V CDR1 and CDR2: LGHDT, YNNKEL (reference sequence). The CDR3 runs to 17 residues. J gave up 7 bases and V 4 bases, and 12 bases lay outside the gene matches. CDR3 region: CASSPPGLAGRQHTQYF. Here the CDR3 DNA reads TGTGCCAGCAGCCCACCGGGACTAGCGGGTCGGCAGCATACGCAGTATTTT.

The chain couples TRBV5-1 to TRBJ2-5, with 7 bases identical to TRBD1. J was trimmed by 5 bases and V by 4 bases; bases with no gene match: 8. The CDR3 is 14 amino acids. CDR1 SGHRS and CDR2 YFSETQ come from the germline V gene. The CDR3, as DNA: TGCGCCAGCAGCAAATCGACAGGGTTGGAGACCCAGTACTTC. Translated: CASSKSTGLETQYF.

This clonotype was counted once. The V call is TRBV9, the J call TRBJ2-2; tentatively, D is TRBD1 (5 bases). This CDR3 region has 16 residues. Germline V gives CDR1 SGDLS, CDR2 YYNGEE. Trimming shortened V by 0 bases and J by 5 bases, and 14 bases separated the two germline ends. DNA for the CDR3: TGTGCCAGCAGCGTAGGGCAGGGAAGGGGAACCGGGGAGCTGTTTTTT. Protein sequence: CASSVGQGRGTGELFF.

In this sample, this clonotype turned up once. The chain uses TRBV5-1 and TRBJ2-7; 8 nucleotides match TRBD2. Germline CDR1 SGHRS, CDR2 YFSETQ. V lost 2 bases and J lost 5; bases outside the gene matches: 3. There are 13 residues in the CDR3. The CDR3: CASSFSGSDEQYF. The CDR3 nucleotides read TGCGCCAGCAGCTTCAGCGGGAGCGACGAGCAGTACTTC.

The V call is TRBV20-1, the J call TRBJ2-5; 11 nucleotides match TRBD1. The germline CDR1 and CDR2 sequences are DFQATT and SNEGSKA (reference sequence). This CDR3 comprises 15 residues. V lost 0 bases to trimming and J lost 1 base; unmatched junction nucleotides: 1. The CDR3 protein is CSARDGTGGQETQYF. The CDR3, as DNA: TGCAGTGCTAGAGATGGGACAGGGGGCCAAGAGACCCAGTACTTC.

CDR3 residues: CASSYWGTGKIGAKNIQYF. The CDR3 nucleotides read TGTGCCAGCAGCTACTGGGGGACAGGGAAGATCGGGGCCAAAAACATTCAGTACTTC. The J gene is TRBJ2-4, the V gene TRBV7-9, with 9 positions matching TRBD1. The V gene's germline CDR1 is SEHNR and CDR2 FQNEAQ (reference sequence). V lost 4 bases and J lost 1; bases outside the gene matches: 14. CDR3 length equals 19 residues. Looking up the rest from reference TRBV7-9 and TRBJ2-4 gives the full variable domain: DTGVSQNPRHKITKRGQNVTFRCDPISEHNRLYWYRQTLGQGPEFLTYFQNEAQLEKSRLLSDRFSAERPKGSFSTLEIQRTEQGDSAMYLCASSYWGTGKIGAKNIQYFGAGTRLSVL.

The gene calls are TRBV20-1 and TRBJ2-7, with D possibly TRBD2 on 5 matching bases. The germline V gene encodes CDR1 DFQATT and CDR2 SNEGSKA (reference sequence). This CDR3 contains 11 residues. V dropped 3 bases and J dropped 12 bases, with 15 bases sitting between them. Here the CDR3 reads CSASEGTTTYV. In nucleotides, the CDR3 is TGCAGTGCTAGTGAGGGCACGACTACGTACGTC.

This CDR3 reads CSAGLEGQGDDEQFF. In DNA form, the CDR3 reads TGCAGTGCTGGCTTGGAGGGACAGGGTGACGATGAGCAGTTCTTC. The chain joins TRBV20-1 to TRBJ2-1; 9 bases are shared with TRBD1. Trimming removed 5 bases from V and 8 bases from J; junction bases left unmatched: 13. Per the germline V gene, CDR1 is DFQATT and CDR2 is SNEGSKA (reference sequence). The CDR3 length is 15 residues.

V usage is TRBV27 and J usage is TRBJ2-1; D gene uncertain. Germline loops: CDR1 MNHEY, CDR2 SMNVEV (reference sequence). V was pared by 3 bases and J by 5 bases, with 14 bases between. The CDR3 extends over 15 amino acids. CDR3 residues: CASSFGGGSDNEQFF. The CDR3 nucleotides are TGTGCCAGCAGTTTCGGCGGCGGTTCGGACAATGAGCAGTTCTTC.

V and J are TRBV7-3 and TRBJ2-5; a weak D match, TRBD2 (6 bases). The CDR3 contains 13 residues. Germline-derived CDR1 and CDR2 are SGHTA and FQGTGA. Trimming left V 5 bases short and J 1 base short, with 8 bases between. The CDR3 spells CASSRTIQETQYF. CDR3 nucleotides: TGTGCCAGCAGCCGGACTATCCAAGAGACCCAGTACTTC.

The V and J genes are TRBV20-1 and TRBJ2-7, with D possibly matching TRBD2 (5 bases). Trimming stripped 3 bases from V and 6 bases from J, with 21 bases between. The CDR3 runs to 15 residues. Germline V lookup: CDR1 DFQATT, CDR2 SNEGSKA (reference sequence). CDR3 in DNA: TGCAGTGCTAGGCGGTTTAGCGACCAATCTCGCGAGCAGTACTTC. Translation gives CSARRFSDQSREQYF.

The V and J genes are TRBV20-1 and TRBJ2-5; D perhaps matches TRBD2 (6 bases). The germline CDR1 and CDR2 sequences are DFQATT and SNEGSKA (reference sequence). This CDR3 region has 14 residues. The V and J ends lost 3 bases and 2 bases respectively, with 13 bases between them. The CDR3 region has the DNA TGCAGTGCTAGCGAAGGTGGGGGGCAAGAGACCCAGTACTTC. It is translated as CSASEGGGQETQYF.

The rearrangement joins TRBV25-1 to TRBJ1-2; tentative D call: TRBD1 (6 bases). There are 16 residues in the CDR3. The germline V and J ends were trimmed by 1 base and 4 bases, with 16 bases remaining between them. Germline CDR1 MGHDK, CDR2 SYGVNS. CDR3 in DNA: TGTGCCAGCAGTGAATTGGGGACACCTTCGATCTATGGCTACACCTTC. This translates into CASSELGTPSIYGYTF.

The V gene is TRBV7-3, the J gene TRBJ2-1; 8 bases align to TRBD1. Germline assignment: CDR1 SGHTA and CDR2 FQGTGA. Losses at the gene ends were 0 bases for V and 8 bases for J; bases not matched to a gene: 6. The CDR3 runs to 15 residues. The CDR3 loop reads CASSLTAGGQYEQFF. In nucleotides, the CDR3 is TGTGCCAGCAGCTTAACGGCAGGGGGCCAGTATGAGCAGTTCTTC.

The chain combines TRBV30 with TRBJ1-2; a weak D match, TRBD1 (5 bases). V lost 2 bases and J lost 4, with 17 bases in between. This CDR3 comprises 15 residues. From germline, CDR1 is GTSNPN and CDR2 SVGIG (reference sequence). This chain's CDR3 is CAWSRPPEGTYGYTF. Written as DNA, the CDR3 is TGTGCCTGGAGTCGGCCCCCCGAGGGGACCTATGGCTACACCTTC.

The rearrangement joins TRBV11-2 to TRBJ2-1, with D hard to call. The ends were cut back, 2 bases at V and 10 bases at J, with 12 bases in the middle. Germline V gene sequence: CDR1 SGHAT, CDR2 FQNNGV. The CDR3 covers 13 residues. The CDR3 DNA reads TGTGCCAGCAGCTTAATTACGGGTGACGAGCAGTTCTTC. Residues: CASSLITGDEQFF.

The CDR3 nucleotides read TGTGCCAGCACCCGCCGAGGGGAGGTTGGAGACATTCAGTACTTC. Amino acid sequence: CASTRRGEVGDIQYF. This sequence joins TRBV7-2 and TRBJ2-4; a possible D gene is TRBD2 (6 bases). This CDR3 contains 15 residues. Germline V CDR1 and CDR2: SGHTA, FQGNSA. The germline V and J ends were trimmed by 7 bases and 8 bases, with 21 bases remaining between them.

V usage is TRBV5-6 and J usage is TRBJ2-7; weak D call: TRBD1 (7 bases). The CDR3 is 14 residues long. V was trimmed by 4 bases and J by 4 bases, leaving 15 bases between them. Germline V gene data show CDR1 as SGHDT and CDR2 as YYEEEE. The CDR3 sequence is CASSPGGSAYEQYF. DNA of the CDR3: TGTGCCAGCAGCCCAGGGGGGAGTGCGTACGAGCAGTACTTC.

This clonotype appeared once. J is TRBJ2-2 and V is TRBV29-1; perhaps TRBD1 as D (6 bases). This CDR3 has 13 amino acids. CDR1 is SQVTM, CDR2 ANQGSEA, per germline. V dropped 5 bases and J dropped 2 bases, with 9 bases sitting between them. The CDR3 DNA reads as TGCAGCGTTCCAGGGGTAAACACCGGGGAGCTGTTTTTT. Translating gives CSVPGVNTGELFF.

This clonotype has only one observation. CDR3: CSVGSSTHSTDTQYF. The CDR3 DNA reads as TGCAGCGTTGGATCCTCGACCCACAGCACAGATACGCAGTATTTT. This chain connects TRBV29-1 to TRBJ2-3; D call uncertain. The germline V and J ends were trimmed by 4 bases and 0 bases, with 14 bases remaining between them. The CDR3 has 15 residues. CDR1 SQVTM and CDR2 ANQGSEA come from the germline V gene.